The 8 T cell receptor beta chains listed next were all sequenced from one sample in a study of T cell responses to AZD1222 COVID-19 vaccine. TCRdb's table, derived via immunoSEQ multiplex PCR, lists solely in-frame clones and lacks some. The data contain approximately 64,000 clones, about 83% of them seen just once; the ten biggest clones take up 9.8%. Material: peripheral blood, obtained on day 0 of AZD1222 vaccination. The source of these receptors is an adult in good health.

This chain joins TRBV27 and TRBJ2-7; possibly TRBD1 or TRBD2 for D (5 bases each). V lost 7 bases to trimming and J lost 6 bases, with 22 bases between them. The CDR3 runs 15 residues. Germline V gives CDR1 MNHEY, CDR2 SMNVEV (reference sequence). The DNA for the CDR3 is TGTGCCAGCAATCCTCCTTGGGGGAAGGGTCTCGAGCAGTACTTC. Protein sequence: CASNPPWGKGLEQYF.

V gene TRBV7-3 combines with J gene TRBJ2-3, with D tentatively TRBD2 (6 bases). Trimming pared 5 bases from V and 4 bases from J, leaving 19 bases between. This CDR3 contains 16 residues. Germline values: CDR1 SGHTA, CDR2 FQGTGA. In nucleotides, the CDR3 is TGTGCCAGCAGCCAAATGGGAGGCGGGGCCGCAGATACGCAGTATTTT. Its protein is CASSQMGGGAADTQYF.

For the CDR3, the DNA is TGTGCCAGCAGCAAAGTCGGACTTACTAACTATGGCTACACCTTC. Translated, it gives CASSKVGLTNYGYTF. The chain joins TRBV21-1 to TRBJ1-2. TRBV21-1 is labeled a pseudogene. The CDR3 covers 15 residues.

The chain employs TRBV5-6 and TRBJ2-1; D not resolved. This CDR3 is built from 14 residues. Germline V lookup: CDR1 SGHDT, CDR2 YYEEEE. Trimming pared 1 base from V and 2 bases from J, leaving 7 bases between. This CDR3 reads CASSLSATYNEQFF. The CDR3 coding sequence is TGTGCCAGCAGCTTGTCAGCTACCTACAATGAGCAGTTCTTC.

The chain recombines TRBV28 with TRBJ1-1; 8 bases are a match to TRBD1. CDR1 is MDHEN and CDR2 is SYDVKM in the germline V gene. The CDR3 consists of 12 residues. V lost 3 bases, J lost 8 bases, and 2 bases stayed unmatched. The CDR3 is CASSFGDREAFF. The CDR3 nucleotides are TGTGCCAGCAGTTTCGGGGACAGGGAAGCTTTCTTT.

The gene calls are TRBV11-2 and TRBJ2-5, with 12 bases that match TRBD2. This CDR3 is 16 amino acids long. V lost 3 bases to trimming and J lost 1 base; unmatched junction nucleotides: 3. Per the germline V gene, CDR1 is SGHAT and CDR2 is FQNNGV. The CDR3 nucleotides read TGTGCCAGCAGCTTCTCGACTAGCGGGGGCCAAGAGACCCAGTACTTC. It codes for CASSFSTSGGQETQYF.

The chain couples TRBV19 to TRBJ2-5; 9 nucleotides agree with TRBD2. The junction had 8 bases not matched to a gene; V was cut back by 3 bases and J by 3 bases. CDR1 and CDR2 (germline): LNHDA, SQIVND (reference sequence). The CDR3 consists of 16 residues. The CDR3: CASSMTSGHIKETQYF. As DNA, the CDR3 is TGTGCCAGTAGTATGACTAGCGGACATATTAAAGAGACCCAGTACTTC.

Here the CDR3 reads CASSAPGTSGTEAFF. CDR3 DNA sequence: TGTGCCAGCAGTGCCCCCGGGACATCGGGCACTGAAGCTTTCTTT. This chain joins TRBV2 and TRBJ1-1; tentative D call: TRBD1 (6 bases). Germline V gene sequence: CDR1 SNHLY, CDR2 FYNNEI. V lost 4 bases to trimming and J lost 4 bases, with 16 bases between them. This CDR3 is built from 15 residues.